One sample yielded the 18 T cell receptor beta chains listed below, sequenced in a study of response to subunit inactivated influenza vaccine. TCRdb fed the RT-PCR reads into MiXCR, producing one record per CDR3 protein. The sample carries over 400,000 distinct CDR3 sequences, 10% to 15% recorded once. The sample was PBMCs from blood, taken about 6 weeks after vaccination. The source of these receptors is a man aged 45-65 years who received an inactivated influenza vaccine.

V is TRBV3-1 and J is TRBJ1-1; D remains unclear. In germline, CDR1 is LGHDT, CDR2 YNNKEL (reference sequence). The CDR3 length is 11 residues. V was clipped by 1 base and J by 9 bases, with 6 bases between them. The CDR3 coding sequence is TGTGCCAGCAGCCAAGGGACTCAAGCTTTCTTT. Its translation is CASSQGTQAFF.

Many counts were recorded for this clonotype. V is TRBV5-1 and J is TRBJ2-7; no clear D. The CDR3 contains 14 residues. Germline V gene data show CDR1 as SGHRS and CDR2 as YFSETQ. Between the trimmed V and J ends, which lost 6 bases and 2 bases, there was a span of 15 bases. For the CDR3, the DNA is TGCGCCAGCAAGCTCAAGGACGGAACCTACGAGCAGTACTTC. It encodes CASKLKDGTYEQYF. Full variable domain (rest looked up from reference TRBV5-1 and TRBJ2-7): KAGVTQTPRYLIKTRGQQVTLSCSPISGHRSVSWYQQTPGQGLQFLFEYFSETQRNKGNFPGRFSGRQFSNSRSEMNVSTLELGDSALYLCASKLKDGTYEQYFGPGTRLTVT.

This clonotype was seen more than once but under ten times. This chain joins TRBV9 and TRBJ2-1, with 9 bases fitting TRBD1. J was trimmed by 8 bases and V by 4 bases; bases with no gene match: 7. This CDR3 spans 14 amino acids. Per germline, CDR1 SGDLS and CDR2 YYNGEE. CDR3 bases: TGTGCCAGCAGCAGCCGGGACAGGGTCGATGAGCAGTTCTTC. As protein: CASSSRDRVDEQFF. The full variable domain, completed using reference TRBV9 and TRBJ2-1, is DSGVTQTPKHLITATGQRVTLRCSPRSGDLSVYWYQQSLDQGLQFLIQYYNGEERAKGNILERFSAQQFPDLHSELNLSSLELGDSALYFCASSSRDRVDEQFFGPGTRLTVL.

This clonotype was recorded at least ten times. CDR3 residues: CSAIGSGTDTQYF. In DNA form, the CDR3 reads TGCAGTGCTATTGGGTCTGGCACAGATACGCAGTATTTT. V is TRBV20-1 and J is TRBJ2-3; D gene uncertain. The ends were cut back, 4 bases at V and 1 base at J, with 9 bases in the middle. The length of the CDR3 is 13 residues. Germline V gene data show CDR1 as DFQATT and CDR2 as SNEGSKA (reference sequence).

This sequence joins TRBV5-4 and TRBJ2-1; D is unclear. The germline V gene encodes CDR1 SGHNT and CDR2 YYREEE (reference sequence). The CDR3 is 15 residues long. V dropped 3 bases and J dropped 6 bases, with 16 bases sitting between them. The CDR3 spells CASSSQRPTINEQFF. The CDR3 bases are TGTGCCAGCAGCTCACAGAGGCCCACAATCAATGAGCAGTTCTTC.

The rearrangement links TRBV6-5 to TRBJ2-5; unclear D gene. Per germline, CDR1 MNHEY and CDR2 SVGAGI. The CDR3 length is 12 residues. V dropped 6 bases and J dropped 5 bases, with 10 bases sitting between them. This CDR3 is CASRGLPETQYF. The CDR3 DNA reads as TGTGCCAGCAGAGGGCTCCCGGAGACCCAGTACTTC.

The table lists this clonotype with a few counts. This sequence joins TRBV9 and TRBJ2-7; 9 bases agree with TRBD2. The trim removed 0 bases at V and 0 bases at J, leaving 7 bases unmatched. Germline CDR1 is SGDLS and CDR2 is YYNGEE. The CDR3 is 17 amino acids. This CDR3 reads CASSVGLSSGSSYEQYF. Written as DNA, the CDR3 is TGTGCCAGCAGCGTAGGGTTAAGTAGCGGGAGCTCCTACGAGCAGTACTTC.

This clonotype was detected a few times. CDR3 sequence: CASSLTETYEQYF. CDR3 nucleotide sequence: TGTGCCAGCAGCCTGACAGAGACCTACGAGCAGTACTTC. The rearrangement uses TRBV7-6 and TRBJ2-7; D perhaps matches TRBD1 (5 bases). This CDR3 is built from 13 residues. In germline, CDR1 is SGHVS, CDR2 FNYEAQ. V was clipped by 5 bases and J by 2 bases, with 10 bases between them. Full variable domain (rest looked up from reference TRBV7-6 and TRBJ2-7): GAGVSQSPRYKVTKRGQDVALRCDPISGHVSLYWYRQALGQGPEFLTYFNYEAQQDKSGLPNDRFSAERPEGSISTLTIQRTEQRDSAMYRCASSLTETYEQYFGPGTRLTVT.

This clonotype was seen at least ten times. The gene calls are TRBV15 and TRBJ2-7; D call uncertain. This CDR3 comprises 14 residues. Germline lookup yields CDR1 LNHNV and CDR2 YYDKDF (reference sequence). The ends were cut back, 0 bases at V and 0 bases at J, with 6 bases in the middle. CDR3 sequence: CATSRDWVSYEQYF. The CDR3 nucleotides are TGTGCCACCAGCAGAGATTGGGTCTCCTACGAGCAGTACTTC.

The chain has TRBV9 and TRBJ2-1; D is uncertain. Trimming removed 0 bases at V and 9 bases at J, with 10 bases between. The CDR3 totals 13 residues. Per the germline V gene, CDR1 is SGDLS and CDR2 is YYNGEE. The CDR3: CASSVDPVGEQFF. CDR3 nucleotides: TGTGCCAGCAGCGTAGATCCCGTTGGTGAGCAGTTCTTC.

This clonotype was seen ten or more times. The J gene is TRBJ2-4, the V gene TRBV12-3 or TRBV12-4; TRBD1 matches 8 bases. The CDR3 loop spans 13 amino acids. Trimming at V came to 3 bases and at J to 8 bases, leaving 3 bases not matched to a gene. The CDR3 protein is CASSFQGADIQYF. In DNA form, the CDR3 reads TGTGCCAGCAGTTTTCAGGGGGCGGACATTCAGTACTTC.

In this sample, this clonotype turned up a few times. CDR3 nucleotides: TGTGCCAGCAGTTTCGGGGGACAGGGCACAGATACGCAGTATTTT. Translation gives CASSFGGQGTDTQYF. The chain has TRBV28 and TRBJ2-3; 8 nucleotides align to TRBD1. V dropped 3 bases and J dropped 1; count of bases not matched to a gene: 3. This CDR3 has 15 residues. Germline assignment: CDR1 MDHEN and CDR2 SYDVKM.

This clonotype showed up many times. V and J are TRBV20-1 and TRBJ1-5, with 9 bases fitting TRBD1. The CDR3 consists of 16 residues. CDR1 and CDR2 from the germline V gene are DFQATT and SNEGSKA (reference sequence). V trimming: 3 bases; J trimming: 5 bases; junction bases outside the gene matches: 11. CDR3 bases: TGCAGTGCTAGGGTTGACAGGGGGAGCGTGTATCAGCCCCAGCATTTT. Residues: CSARVDRGSVYQPQHF.

This chain uses TRBV5-1 with TRBJ2-7, with D unresolved. Trimming took 4 bases from V and 3 from J, leaving 14 bases between them. CDR3 length equals 14 residues. Germline-derived CDR1 and CDR2 are SGHRS and YFSETQ. The CDR3 nucleotides read TGCGCCAGCAGCCCGAGAGGCGACGGCTACGAGCAGTACTTC. It translates to CASSPRGDGYEQYF.

This clonotype was detected only once. The chain combines TRBV5-1 with TRBJ2-1; 8 positions match TRBD2. Germline values: CDR1 SGHRS, CDR2 YFSETQ. Trimming removed 1 base from V and 5 bases from J; junction bases left unmatched: 14. The CDR3 is 18 amino acids. This chain's CDR3 is CASSLKWDERGPNNEQFF. The CDR3 DNA sequence: TGCGCCAGCAGCTTGAAATGGGACGAGCGGGGGCCCAACAATGAGCAGTTCTTC.

This clonotype was observed a few times. This sequence joins TRBV6-1 and TRBJ1-2; possible D gene TRBD1, 5 bases. Germline values: CDR1 MNHNS, CDR2 SASEGT. The CDR3 is 16 residues long. Trimming left V 6 bases short and J 0 bases short, with 17 bases between. Here the CDR3 DNA reads TGTGCCAGCAGAAACAGACAGACACCAGCTAACTATGGCTACACCTTC. Translated, it gives CASRNRQTPANYGYTF.

The chain links TRBV6-1 to TRBJ1-5; tentatively, D is TRBD1 (6 bases). V was pared by 6 bases and J by 4 bases, with 16 bases between. Germline V lookup: CDR1 MNHNS, CDR2 SASEGT. This CDR3 comprises 15 residues. CDR3 sequence reads: CASSSGQSQNQPQHF. CDR3 sequence (DNA): TGTGCCAGCAGCTCAGGACAGAGCCAAAATCAGCCCCAGCATTTT.

The chain recombines TRBV6-2 or TRBV6-3 with TRBJ1-5, with D possibly matching TRBD1 (5 bases). Trimming stripped 4 bases from V and 2 bases from J, with 9 bases between. Looked up from germline, CDR1 is MNHEY and CDR2 is SVGEGT. The CDR3 extends over 14 amino acids. This CDR3 is CASSWGRGNQPQHF. CDR3 DNA sequence: TGTGCCAGCAGTTGGGGCAGAGGCAATCAGCCCCAGCATTTT.